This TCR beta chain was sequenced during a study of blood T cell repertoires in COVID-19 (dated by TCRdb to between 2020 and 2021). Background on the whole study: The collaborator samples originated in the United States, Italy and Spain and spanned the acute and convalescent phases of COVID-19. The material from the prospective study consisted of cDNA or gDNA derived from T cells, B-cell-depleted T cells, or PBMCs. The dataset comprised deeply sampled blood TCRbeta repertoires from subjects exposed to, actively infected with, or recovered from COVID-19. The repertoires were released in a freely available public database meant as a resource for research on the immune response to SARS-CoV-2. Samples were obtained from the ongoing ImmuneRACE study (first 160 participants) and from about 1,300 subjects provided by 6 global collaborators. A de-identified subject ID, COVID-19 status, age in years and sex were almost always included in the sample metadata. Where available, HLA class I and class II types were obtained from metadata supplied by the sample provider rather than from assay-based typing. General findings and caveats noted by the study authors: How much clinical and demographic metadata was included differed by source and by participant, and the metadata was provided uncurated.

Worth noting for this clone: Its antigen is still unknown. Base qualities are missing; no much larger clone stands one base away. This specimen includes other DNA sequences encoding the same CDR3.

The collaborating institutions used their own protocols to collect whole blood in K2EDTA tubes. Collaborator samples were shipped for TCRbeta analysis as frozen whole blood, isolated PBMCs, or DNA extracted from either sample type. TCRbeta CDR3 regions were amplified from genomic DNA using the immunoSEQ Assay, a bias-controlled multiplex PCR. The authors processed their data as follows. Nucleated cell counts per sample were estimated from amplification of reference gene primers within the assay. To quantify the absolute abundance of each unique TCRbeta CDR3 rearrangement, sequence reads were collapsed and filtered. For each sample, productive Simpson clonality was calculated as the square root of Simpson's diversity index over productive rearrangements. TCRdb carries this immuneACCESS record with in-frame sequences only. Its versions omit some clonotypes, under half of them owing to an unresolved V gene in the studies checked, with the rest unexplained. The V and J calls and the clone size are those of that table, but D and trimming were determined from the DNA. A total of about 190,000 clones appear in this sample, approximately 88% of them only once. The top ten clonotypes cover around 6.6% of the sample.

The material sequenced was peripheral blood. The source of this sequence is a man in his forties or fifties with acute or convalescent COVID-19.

The nucleotide sequence reads as follows: TGTGCCAGCAGCCCTCGGACAGTGTACGAGCAGTACTTC. The translation is CASSPRTVYEQYF. The V and J segments used are TRBV7-2 and TRBJ2-7; matching of 6 bases hints at TRBD1 as the D gene. Including the terminal cysteine and phenylalanine, the CDR3 comprises 13 residues. Only CDR3 DNA is held: 39 bases, read in frame from base 1. V sheds 5 bases and J sheds 4 bases, leaving 12 bases between their ends. CDR1 and CDR2, looked up from the germline V gene, are SGHTA and FQGNSA. With the rest looked up from the reference TRBV7-2 and TRBJ2-7 genes rather than sequenced, the full variable domain is GAGVSQSPSNKVTEKGKDVELRCDPISGHTALYWYRQSLGQGLEFLIYFQGNSAPDKSGLPSDRFSAERTGGSVSTLTIQRTQQEDSAVYLCASSPRTVYEQYFGPGTRLTVT.